These T cell receptor beta chains were read from a single sample in a study of blood T cells in healthy people across ages. TCRdb redid the calling of the 5' RACE reads with MiXCR, one entry per CDR3 protein. The data hold 1.5 million to 2 million distinct CDR3 sequences, with 28% observed a single time. The sequenced material came from blood. These receptors were collected from a woman in her 30s in good health. Each CDR3 is given with its conserved first and last residue. Fields, in order: V gene, J gene, D gene, clone size, CDR3 length, CDR3 DNA, CDR3 protein. A D gene is named only where the DNA matches it firmly. Not every row has a clone size; where given, it reads once, few, many or a size class.

v_call: TRBV15
j_call: TRBJ2-3
d_call: TRBD1
clone_size: .
cdr3_length: 17
cdr3_nt: TGTGCCACCAGCACAGGCGGGACAGGGCTGGGGCCAGATACGCAGTATTTT
cdr3_aa: CATSTGGTGLGPDTQYF

v_call: TRBV7-2
j_call: TRBJ2-1
d_call: .
clone_size: .
cdr3_length: 15
cdr3_nt: TGTGCCAGCAGGGGAAGGGGCCCCCGGTCCGGTGAGCAGTTCTTC
cdr3_aa: CASRGRGPRSGEQFF

v_call: TRBV5-1
j_call: TRBJ2-3
d_call: TRBD2
clone_size: few
cdr3_length: 18
cdr3_nt: TGCGCCAGCAGCGAGGGACTAGCGGGGGGCGCGGCGACAGATACGCAGTATTTT
cdr3_aa: CASSEGLAGGAATDTQYF

v_call: TRBV27
j_call: TRBJ1-1
d_call: TRBD1
clone_size: few
cdr3_length: 16
cdr3_nt: TGTGCCAGCAGTCCCGGGACAGGGGCTCGGAACACTGAAGCTTTCTTT
cdr3_aa: CASSPGTGARNTEAFF

v_call: TRBV18
j_call: TRBJ2-7
d_call: .
clone_size: .
cdr3_length: 15
cdr3_nt: TGTGCCAGCTCACAATCTCGGGACACCACCTACGAGCAGGACTTC
cdr3_aa: CASSQSRDTTYEQDF

v_call: TRBV5-6
j_call: TRBJ2-5
d_call: .
clone_size: many
cdr3_length: 14
cdr3_nt: TGTGCCAGCAGCTTGGGGGCTTACGAAGAGACCCAGTACTTC
cdr3_aa: CASSLGAYEETQYF

v_call: TRBV7-2
j_call: TRBJ2-5
d_call: .
clone_size: .
cdr3_length: 15
cdr3_nt: TGTGCCGGCAGCTTAGGCTTTAGGGGGAGCGAGACCCAGTACTTC
cdr3_aa: CAGSLGFRGSETQYF

v_call: TRBV14
j_call: TRBJ1-6
d_call: .
clone_size: few
cdr3_length: 16
cdr3_nt: TGTGCCAGCAGCCAAGCCCGGGGAGCCCTAAATTCACCCCTCCACTTT
cdr3_aa: CASSQARGALNSPLHF

v_call: TRBV25-1
j_call: TRBJ2-5
d_call: .
clone_size: many
cdr3_length: 15
cdr3_nt: TGTGCCAGCAGTGAGCTCCGGGGAGGTGGGGAGACCCAGTACTTC
cdr3_aa: CASSELRGGGETQYF

v_call: TRBV12-3/TRBV12-4
j_call: TRBJ1-1
d_call: .
clone_size: .
cdr3_length: 11
cdr3_nt: TGTGCCAGCAGCGACCCCGGGGGCGGTTTCTTT
cdr3_aa: CASSDPGGGFF

v_call: TRBV6-2/TRBV6-3
j_call: TRBJ2-3
d_call: .
clone_size: .
cdr3_length: 16
cdr3_nt: TGTGCCAGCAGTTACACGCTGTCGGGGCCGACAGATACGCAGTATTTT
cdr3_aa: CASSYTLSGPTDTQYF

v_call: TRBV6-2/TRBV6-3
j_call: TRBJ2-1
d_call: TRBD2
clone_size: once
cdr3_length: 17
cdr3_nt: TGTGCCAGCAGTTTGGGACTAGCGGGGTCTGTTGTCGATGGGCAGTTCTTC
cdr3_aa: CASSLGLAGSVVDGQFF

v_call: TRBV6-2/TRBV6-3
j_call: TRBJ2-4
d_call: TRBD2
clone_size: .
cdr3_length: 13
cdr3_nt: TGTGCCGCGGCTAGCGGGGTATACAATGAGCAGTACTTC
cdr3_aa: CAAASGVYNEQYF

v_call: TRBV7-2
j_call: TRBJ2-3
d_call: .
clone_size: .
cdr3_length: 15
cdr3_nt: TGTGCCAGCAGGTCCTCGGGCCTAGCCACAGATACGCAGTATTTT
cdr3_aa: CASRSSGLATDTQYF

v_call: TRBV5-1
j_call: TRBJ1-6
d_call: .
clone_size: .
cdr3_length: 15
cdr3_nt: TGCGCCAGCAGCTTGGTGGCGACCGAAAATTCACCCCTCCACTTT
cdr3_aa: CASSLVATENSPLHF

v_call: TRBV20-1
j_call: TRBJ2-7
d_call: .
clone_size: .
cdr3_length: 12
cdr3_nt: TGCAGTGCTAGAGCGGACGGATACGAGCAGTACTTC
cdr3_aa: CSARADGYEQYF

v_call: TRBV20-1
j_call: TRBJ2-2
d_call: .
clone_size: .
cdr3_length: 14
cdr3_nt: TGCAGTGCTAGAGGCCCAGGGAGTACCTGGGAGCTGTTTTTT
cdr3_aa: CSARGPGSTWELFF

v_call: TRBV21-1
j_call: TRBJ1-5
d_call: .
clone_size: .
cdr3_length: 14
cdr3_nt: TGTGCCAGCAGCGGCGGTCCCAGCAATCAGCCCCAGCATTTT
cdr3_aa: CASSGGPSNQPQHF

v_call: TRBV7-6
j_call: TRBJ1-5
d_call: .
clone_size: .
cdr3_length: 12
cdr3_nt: TGTGCCAGCAGCTTAGTGGGTCAGCCCCGGCATTTT
cdr3_aa: CASSLVGQPRHF

v_call: TRBV12-3/TRBV12-4
j_call: TRBJ1-4
d_call: .
clone_size: few
cdr3_length: 13
cdr3_nt: TGTGCCAGCAGGGTCAGGGGTAGAGAAAAACTGTTTTTT
cdr3_aa: CASRVRGREKLFF

v_call: TRBV2
j_call: TRBJ2-3
d_call: .
clone_size: many
cdr3_length: 15
cdr3_nt: TGTGCCAGCAGCGAAGGGGTTGCGAGCACAGATACGCAGTATTTT
cdr3_aa: CASSEGVASTDTQYF

v_call: TRBV7-9
j_call: TRBJ2-5
d_call: TRBD1
clone_size: few
cdr3_length: 14
cdr3_nt: TGTGCCGTCGATCCGGGACAGGGTTCTGAGACCCAGTACTTC
cdr3_aa: CAVDPGQGSETQYF

v_call: TRBV6-2/TRBV6-3
j_call: TRBJ2-7
d_call: .
clone_size: few
cdr3_length: 13
cdr3_nt: TGTGCCAGCAGTTACGTCGGGGTCTACGAGCAGTACTTC
cdr3_aa: CASSYVGVYEQYF

v_call: TRBV30
j_call: TRBJ2-1
d_call: TRBD2
clone_size: .
cdr3_length: 17
cdr3_nt: TGTGCCTGGAGTGTGGTTAGCGGGGGGAGCTCCTACAATGAGCAGTTCTTC
cdr3_aa: CAWSVVSGGSSYNEQFF

v_call: TRBV7-2
j_call: TRBJ2-7
d_call: TRBD2
clone_size: many
cdr3_length: 15
cdr3_nt: TGTGCCAGCAGCTTGACACTGACTAGCGACTACGAGCAGTACTTC
cdr3_aa: CASSLTLTSDYEQYF